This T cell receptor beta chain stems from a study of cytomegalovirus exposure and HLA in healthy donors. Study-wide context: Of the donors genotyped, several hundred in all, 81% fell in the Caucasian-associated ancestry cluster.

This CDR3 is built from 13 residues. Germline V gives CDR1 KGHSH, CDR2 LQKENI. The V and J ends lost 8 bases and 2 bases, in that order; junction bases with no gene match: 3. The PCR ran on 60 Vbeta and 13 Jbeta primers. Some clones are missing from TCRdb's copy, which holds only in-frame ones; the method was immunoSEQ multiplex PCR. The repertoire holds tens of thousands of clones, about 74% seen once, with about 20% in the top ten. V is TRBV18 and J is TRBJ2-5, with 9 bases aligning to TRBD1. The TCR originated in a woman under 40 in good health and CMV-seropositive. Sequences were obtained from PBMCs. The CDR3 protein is CASGQGIQETQYF. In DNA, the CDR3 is TGTGCCAGCGGACAGGGGATACAAGAGACCCAGTACTTC.